Included here is one T cell receptor (beta chain) sequence, with context. Vbeta (60) and Jbeta (13) primers were used in the PCR. The table came from immunoSEQ multiplex PCR; TCRdb's copy has only in-frame clones and leaves some out. The data show 110,000 or so clones, around 80% seen once. The sample is drawn from a study of cytomegalovirus exposure and HLA in healthy donors. This sequence originates from a young man in good health and CMV-seronegative. The sequenced material came from PBMCs.

The CDR3 reads CATSGQGGYEQYF. The CDR3 nucleotides read TGTGCCACCTCAGGACAGGGTGGCTACGAGCAGTACTTC. This chain links TRBV19 with TRBJ2-7, with 8 bases that match TRBD1. The CDR3 is made up of 13 amino acids. J gave up 3 bases and V 10 bases, and 8 bases lay outside the gene matches. Germline V gives CDR1 LNHDA, CDR2 SQIVND (reference sequence).